This paragraph reports one TCR beta chain. This specimen belongs to a study of blood T cell repertoires in COVID-19. Looking at the study overall: The study drew acute and convalescent COVID-19 samples from the United States, Italy and Spain. Sources were T cells, B-cell-depleted T cells, or PBMCs; the material itself was cDNA or gDNA.

Source study methods: Amplification from reference gene primers served as the basis for estimated nucleated cell counts. Using immunoSEQ multiplex PCR, the repertoire was profiled, and TCRdb retains in-frame clones only, with some absent. V and J calls plus clone size are reproduced from that table; the DNA served to infer D and trimming. The table includes some 250,000 clones, 75% to 90% detected once. V shed 3 bases and J 7 bases; nucleotides not matched to a gene: 7. From germline, CDR1 is SGHTA and CDR2 FQGTGA. The CDR3 sequence is 15 residues long. This sequence joins TRBV7-3 and TRBJ2-1; 9 nucleotides agree with TRBD2. Sequences were obtained from peripheral blood. This receptor was obtained from a man between 25 and 39 years old with active or convalescent COVID-19. CDR3 amino acids: CASSFTAGGSNEQFF. CDR3 coding DNA: TGTGCCAGCAGCTTCACTGCGGGGGGGTCAAATGAGCAGTTCTTC.